The clone carrying this T cell receptor beta chain showed up just once. The data belong to a study of OX40 agonist ivuxolimab in advanced cancers. Study at large: Across the patients, intravenous ivuxolimab was delivered every 2 weeks at 0.01 to 10 mg/kg. It was permissible to have had prior anti-PD-1, anti-PD-L1 or anti-CTLA-4 therapy, and approximately 40% had some. Partial responses were recorded for three patients, including one with hepatocellular carcinoma and two with cutaneous melanoma.

Germline values: CDR1 SNHLY, CDR2 FYNNEI. The CDR3 consists of 15 residues. V gave up 1 base and J gave up 2 bases; unmatched junction bases: 3. Generated by immunoSEQ multiplex PCR, the TCRdb table keeps only in-frame clones and is missing some. The sample holds about 84,000 clones, 90% to 95% seen once. The origin of this receptor is an adult with an advanced solid tumor such as melanoma, head and neck, liver or kidney cancer. The source material was CD4+ or CD8+ T cells sorted from blood, sampled in a trial of the OX40 agonist ivuxolimab. The chain recombines TRBV2 with TRBJ1-2, with 8 bases matching TRBD1. In DNA, the CDR3 is TGTGCCAGCAGTGAAGGGACAGGGAAAAACTATGGCTACACCTTC. It translates to CASSEGTGKNYGYTF.